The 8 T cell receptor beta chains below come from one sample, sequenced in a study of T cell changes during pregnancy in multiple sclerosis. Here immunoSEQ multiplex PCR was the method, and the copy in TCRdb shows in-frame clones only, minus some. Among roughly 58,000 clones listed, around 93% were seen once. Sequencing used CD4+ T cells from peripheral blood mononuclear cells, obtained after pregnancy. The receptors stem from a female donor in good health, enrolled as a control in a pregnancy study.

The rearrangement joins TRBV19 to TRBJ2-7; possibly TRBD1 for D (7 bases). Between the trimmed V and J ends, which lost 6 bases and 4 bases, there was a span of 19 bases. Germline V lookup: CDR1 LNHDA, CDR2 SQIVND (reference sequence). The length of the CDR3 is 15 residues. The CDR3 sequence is CASSRGQPGVYEQYF. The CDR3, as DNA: TGTGCCAGTAGCCGGGGACAGCCGGGGGTTTACGAGCAGTACTTC.

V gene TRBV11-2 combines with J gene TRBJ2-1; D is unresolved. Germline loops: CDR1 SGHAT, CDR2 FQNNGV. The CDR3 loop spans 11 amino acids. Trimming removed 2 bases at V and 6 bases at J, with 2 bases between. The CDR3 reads CASSLRNEQFF. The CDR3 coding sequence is TGTGCCAGCAGCTTACGCAATGAGCAGTTCTTC.

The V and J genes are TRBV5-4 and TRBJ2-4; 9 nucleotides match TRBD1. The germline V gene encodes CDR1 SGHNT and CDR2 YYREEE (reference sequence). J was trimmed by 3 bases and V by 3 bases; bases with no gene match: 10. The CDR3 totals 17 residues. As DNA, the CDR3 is TGTGCCAGCAGCTCGCCCGGGACAGGGACGGTCAAAAACATTCAGTACTTC. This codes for CASSSPGTGTVKNIQYF.

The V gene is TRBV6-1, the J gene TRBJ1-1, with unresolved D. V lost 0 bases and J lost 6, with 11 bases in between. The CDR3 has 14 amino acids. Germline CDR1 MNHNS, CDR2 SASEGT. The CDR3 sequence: CASSEAGRWAEAFF. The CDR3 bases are TGTGCCAGCAGTGAAGCGGGGAGGTGGGCTGAAGCTTTCTTT.

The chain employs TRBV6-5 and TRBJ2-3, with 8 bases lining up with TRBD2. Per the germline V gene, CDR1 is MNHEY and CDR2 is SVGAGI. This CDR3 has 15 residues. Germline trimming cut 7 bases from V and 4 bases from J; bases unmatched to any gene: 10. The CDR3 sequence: CASKPERGRADTQYF. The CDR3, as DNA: TGTGCCAGCAAGCCTGAGCGGGGGAGAGCAGATACGCAGTATTTT.

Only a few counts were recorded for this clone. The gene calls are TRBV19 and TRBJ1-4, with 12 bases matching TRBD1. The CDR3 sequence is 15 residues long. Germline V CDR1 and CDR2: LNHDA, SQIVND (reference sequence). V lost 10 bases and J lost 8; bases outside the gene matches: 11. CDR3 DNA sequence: TGTGCCACCGGGGACAGGGGGCAGTCAGGGGAAAAACTGTTTTTT. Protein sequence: CATGDRGQSGEKLFF.

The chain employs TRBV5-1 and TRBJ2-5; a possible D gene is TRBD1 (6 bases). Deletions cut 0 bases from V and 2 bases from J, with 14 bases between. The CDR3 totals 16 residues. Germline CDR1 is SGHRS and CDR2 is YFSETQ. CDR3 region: CASSLAIRTVQETQYF. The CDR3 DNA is TGCGCCAGCAGCTTGGCCATCCGGACAGTTCAAGAGACCCAGTACTTC.

In nucleotides, the CDR3 is TGTGCCAGCAGCTTGGACAGGGTCTATGGCTACACCTTC. Translation: CASSLDRVYGYTF. This sequence joins TRBV5-4 and TRBJ1-2, with D possibly being TRBD1 (6 bases). Germline lookup yields CDR1 SGHNT and CDR2 YYREEE (reference sequence). The CDR3 is 13 amino acids. Trimming took 0 bases from V and 4 from J, leaving 7 bases between them.